This TCR beta chain was documented in a study of Ad26.COV2.S vaccination and SARS-CoV-2 variants. Study details: Each vaccinee took Ad26.COV2.S intramuscularly, once or twice 56 days apart. Findings and limits, study-wide: Recipients of vaccine and of placebo showed similar breadth of their non-spike TCR repertoires.

Regarding treatment: 15 to 20 received Ad26.COV2.S at low or high dose, single or two shots; about 5 received placebo; per-sample allocation not given. Sample collection was performed on day 63 after the first vaccine or placebo injection. Based in Boston, the donor was an adult of 18-55 years. Worth noting for this clone: Its matching antigen is unknown.

The CDR3 length is 18 residues. Germline CDR1 and CDR2: MNHNS and SASEGT. Losses at the gene ends were 0 bases for V and 7 bases for J; bases not matched to a gene: 14. The table came from immunoSEQ multiplex PCR; TCRdb's copy has only in-frame clones and leaves some out. The repertoire holds more than 250,000 clones, with around 87% as singletons. Sequenced here: peripheral blood, sampled in a trial of Ad26.COV2.S vaccine versus placebo. The TCR sequence derives from a person between 18 and 59 years old who received the Ad26.COV2.S COVID-19 vaccine or a placebo. This chain joins TRBV6-1 and TRBJ1-2, with 10 positions matching TRBD1. Here the CDR3 reads CASSEAQWTGGGRGGYTF. The CDR3 DNA is TGTGCCAGCAGTGAAGCGCAGTGGACAGGGGGAGGGAGAGGTGGCTACACCTTC.